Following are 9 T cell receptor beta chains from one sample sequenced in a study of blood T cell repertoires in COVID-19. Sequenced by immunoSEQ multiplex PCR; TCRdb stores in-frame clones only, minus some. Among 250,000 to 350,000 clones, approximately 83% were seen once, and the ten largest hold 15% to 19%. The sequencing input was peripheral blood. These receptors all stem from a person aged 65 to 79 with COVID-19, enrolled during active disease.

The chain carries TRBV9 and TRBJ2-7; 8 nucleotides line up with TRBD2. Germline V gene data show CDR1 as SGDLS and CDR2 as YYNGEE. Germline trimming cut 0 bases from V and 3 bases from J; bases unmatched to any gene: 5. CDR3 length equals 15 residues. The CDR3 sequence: CASSVGVSGVYEQYF. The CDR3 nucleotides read TGTGCCAGCAGCGTAGGTGTTAGCGGGGTCTACGAGCAGTACTTC.

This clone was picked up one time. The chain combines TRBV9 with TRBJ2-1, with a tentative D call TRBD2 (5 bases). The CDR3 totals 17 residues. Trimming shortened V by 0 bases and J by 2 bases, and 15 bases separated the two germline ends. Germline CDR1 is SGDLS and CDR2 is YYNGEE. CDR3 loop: CASSVGRGGLAYNEQFF. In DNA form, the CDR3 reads TGTGCCAGCAGCGTAGGGCGTGGCGGGTTGGCCTACAATGAGCAGTTCTTC. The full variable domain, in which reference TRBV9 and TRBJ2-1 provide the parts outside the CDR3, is DSGVTQTPKHLITATGQRVTLRCSPRSGDLSVYWYQQSLDQGLQFLIQYYNGEERAKGNILERFSAQQFPDLHSELNLSSLELGDSALYFCASSVGRGGLAYNEQFFGPGTRLTVL.

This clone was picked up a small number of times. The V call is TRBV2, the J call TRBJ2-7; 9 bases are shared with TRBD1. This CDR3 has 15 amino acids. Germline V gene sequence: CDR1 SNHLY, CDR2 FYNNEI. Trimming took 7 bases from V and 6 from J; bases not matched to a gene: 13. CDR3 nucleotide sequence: TGTGCCAGCATCTACAGGGGGCTGACCCAGGGCGAGCAGTACTTC. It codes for CASIYRGLTQGEQYF.

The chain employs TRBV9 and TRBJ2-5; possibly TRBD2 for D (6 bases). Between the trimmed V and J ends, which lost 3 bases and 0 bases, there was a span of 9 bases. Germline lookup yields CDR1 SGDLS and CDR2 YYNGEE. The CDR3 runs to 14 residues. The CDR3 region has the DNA TGTGCCAGCAGCGGACTAGGGTACCAAGAGACCCAGTACTTC. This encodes CASSGLGYQETQYF.

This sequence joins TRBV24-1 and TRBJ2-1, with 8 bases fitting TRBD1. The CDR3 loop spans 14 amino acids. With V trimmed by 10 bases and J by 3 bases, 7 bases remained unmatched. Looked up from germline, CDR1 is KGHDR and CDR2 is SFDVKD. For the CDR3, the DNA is TGTGCCACGGCAGGGGGCAACAACTACAATGAGCAGTTCTTC. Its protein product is CATAGGNNYNEQFF.

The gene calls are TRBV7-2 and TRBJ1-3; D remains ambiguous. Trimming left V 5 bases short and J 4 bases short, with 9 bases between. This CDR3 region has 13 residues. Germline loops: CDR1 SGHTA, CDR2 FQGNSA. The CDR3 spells CASSGGPGNTIYF. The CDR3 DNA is TGTGCCAGCAGCGGAGGGCCCGGAAACACCATATATTTT. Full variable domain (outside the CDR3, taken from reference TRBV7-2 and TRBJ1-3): GAGVSQSPSNKVTEKGKDVELRCDPISGHTALYWYRQSLGQGLEFLIYFQGNSAPDKSGLPSDRFSAERTGGSVSTLTIQRTQQEDSAVYLCASSGGPGNTIYFGEGSWLTVV.

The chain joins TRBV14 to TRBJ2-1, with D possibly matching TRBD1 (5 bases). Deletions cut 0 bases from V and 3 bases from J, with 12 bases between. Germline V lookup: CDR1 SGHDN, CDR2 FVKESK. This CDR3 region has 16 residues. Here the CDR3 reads CASSQDRVFVYNEQFF. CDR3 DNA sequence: TGTGCCAGCAGCCAAGACAGGGTTTTCGTCTACAATGAGCAGTTCTTC.

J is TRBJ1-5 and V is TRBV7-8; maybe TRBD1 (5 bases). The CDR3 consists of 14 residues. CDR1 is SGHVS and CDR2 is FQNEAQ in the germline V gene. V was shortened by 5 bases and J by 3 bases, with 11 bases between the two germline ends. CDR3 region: CASSTGHYNQPQHF. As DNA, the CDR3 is TGTGCCAGCAGCACAGGTCACTACAATCAGCCCCAGCATTTT.

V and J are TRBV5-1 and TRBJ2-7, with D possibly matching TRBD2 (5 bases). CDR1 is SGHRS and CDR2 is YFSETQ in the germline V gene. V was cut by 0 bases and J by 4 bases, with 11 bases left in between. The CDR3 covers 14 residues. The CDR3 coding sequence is TGCGCCAGCAGCTTGGTGCCGGGAATGTACGAGCAGTACTTC. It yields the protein CASSLVPGMYEQYF.